These T cell receptor beta chains were read from a single sample in a study of T cell repertoires in cytomegalovirus infection. Antigens for these TCRs are unknown. TCRdb passed the reads through MiXCR, listing each CDR3 protein once. This table holds just over 450,000 distinct CDR3 sequences, approximately 46% found once. Sequencing used cultured PBMCs, obtained from culture after CMV antigen stimulation. These receptors were obtained from a human donor in good health (CMV status not recorded). Some clones in this sample may be carry-over from other donors' samples. Both conserved end residues are part of each CDR3. Fields, in order: V gene, J gene, clone size, D gene, CDR3 protein, CDR3 DNA. A D gene is named only where the DNA matches it firmly. Size is stated for part of the rows, as once, few or many counts, or as a class when the clone is expanded.

v_gene: TRBV7-2; j_gene: TRBJ1-1; abundance: NA; d_gene: NA; CDR3aa: CASSLRGLGTEAFF; CDR3nt: TGTGCCAGCAGCTTACGCGGTCTCGGCACTGAAGCTTTCTTT
v_gene: TRBV7-2; j_gene: TRBJ2-1; abundance: NA; d_gene: NA; CDR3aa: CASSGGWGDEQFF; CDR3nt: TGTGCCAGCAGCGGCGGGTGGGGGGATGAGCAGTTCTTC
v_gene: TRBV11-2; j_gene: TRBJ1-2; abundance: NA; d_gene: NA; CDR3aa: CASSPLREKHHYGYTF; CDR3nt: TGTGCCAGCAGCCCCCTCCGGGAGAAGCACCACTATGGCTACACCTTC
v_gene: TRBV12-3/TRBV12-4; j_gene: TRBJ1-6; abundance: few; d_gene: NA; CDR3aa: CASSRGGSPLHF; CDR3nt: TGTGCCAGCAGTCGGGGTGGTTCACCCCTCCACTTT
v_gene: TRBV7-2; j_gene: TRBJ2-2; abundance: few; d_gene: NA; CDR3aa: CASSPQYTGELFF; CDR3nt: TGTGCCAGCAGCCCGCAATACACCGGGGAGCTGTTTTTT
v_gene: TRBV7-2; j_gene: TRBJ1-1; abundance: few; d_gene: NA; CDR3aa: CASSLPALWTEAFF; CDR3nt: TGTGCCAGCAGCTTACCCGCCCTGTGGACTGAAGCTTTCTTT
v_gene: TRBV19; j_gene: TRBJ1-5; abundance: few; d_gene: TRBD1; CDR3aa: CASKGAGGYANQPQHF; CDR3nt: TGTGCCAGTAAAGGGGCAGGGGGGTACGCCAATCAGCCCCAGCATTTT
v_gene: TRBV12-5; j_gene: TRBJ2-5; abundance: NA; d_gene: TRBD1; CDR3aa: CASGLGTGAPEETQYF; CDR3nt: TGTGCTAGTGGTTTAGGGACAGGGGCACCCGAAGAGACCCAGTACTTC
v_gene: TRBV19; j_gene: TRBJ1-5; abundance: NA; d_gene: TRBD1; CDR3aa: CASRGTGGLWQPQHF; CDR3nt: TGTGCCAGTAGGGGTACAGGGGGCCTTTGGCAGCCCCAGCATTTT
v_gene: TRBV10-3; j_gene: TRBJ2-1; abundance: NA; d_gene: TRBD1; CDR3aa: CAIRESGDRRLNEQFF; CDR3nt: TGTGCCATCAGAGAGTCGGGGGACAGGAGGCTCAATGAGCAGTTCTTC
v_gene: TRBV27; j_gene: TRBJ2-3; abundance: NA; d_gene: NA; CDR3aa: CASSLSRVPLDTQYF; CDR3nt: TGTGCCAGCAGTTTGTCAAGGGTCCCCCTTGATACGCAGTATTTT
v_gene: TRBV10-3; j_gene: TRBJ2-7; abundance: NA; d_gene: NA; CDR3aa: CAISPDRDSGYEQYF; CDR3nt: TGTGCCATCAGCCCGGACCGGGACTCGGGCTACGAGCAGTACTTC
v_gene: TRBV12-3/TRBV12-4; j_gene: TRBJ2-7; abundance: few; d_gene: TRBD2; CDR3aa: CASSFGGVREYEQYF; CDR3nt: TGTGCCAGCAGTTTTGGGGGGGTTAGAGAATACGAGCAGTACTTC
v_gene: TRBV7-4; j_gene: TRBJ2-7; abundance: NA; d_gene: NA; CDR3aa: CASSPELGVDYEQYF; CDR3nt: TGTGCCAGCAGCCCCGAGCTGGGGGTGGACTACGAGCAGTACTTC
v_gene: TRBV7-2; j_gene: TRBJ2-7; abundance: NA; d_gene: NA; CDR3aa: CASSLRGPEQYF; CDR3nt: TGTGCCAGCAGCTTAAGGGGTCCCGAGCAGTACTTC
v_gene: TRBV12-3/TRBV12-4; j_gene: TRBJ2-1; abundance: NA; d_gene: TRBD2; CDR3aa: CASTPRRGPGLAIHEQFF; CDR3nt: TGTGCCAGCACCCCTCGACGGGGGCCGGGACTAGCGATCCATGAGCAGTTCTTC
v_gene: TRBV7-8; j_gene: TRBJ2-4; abundance: many; d_gene: TRBD1; CDR3aa: CASSLRDRANIQYF; CDR3nt: TGTGCCAGCAGCCTTAGGGACAGGGCGAACATTCAGTACTTC
v_gene: TRBV5-4; j_gene: TRBJ2-4; abundance: NA; d_gene: NA; CDR3aa: CASSLAASRGDNIQYF; CDR3nt: TGTGCCAGCAGCTTGGCGGCTAGCAGGGGCGATAACATTCAGTACTTC
v_gene: TRBV4-1; j_gene: TRBJ1-1; abundance: NA; d_gene: NA; CDR3aa: CASSQEGPPKANTEAFF; CDR3nt: TGCGCCAGCAGCCAAGAAGGCCCCCCGAAGGCGAACACTGAAGCTTTCTTT
v_gene: TRBV12-3/TRBV12-4; j_gene: TRBJ1-3; abundance: NA; d_gene: NA; CDR3aa: CASSREQSSGNTIYF; CDR3nt: TGTGCCAGCAGCCGGGAACAGAGCTCTGGAAACACCATATATTTT
v_gene: TRBV12-3/TRBV12-4; j_gene: TRBJ2-2; abundance: NA; d_gene: TRBD2; CDR3aa: CASSLNGRALGGELFF; CDR3nt: TGTGCCAGCAGTTTAAACGGGAGGGCCCTCGGCGGGGAGCTGTTTTTT
v_gene: TRBV24-1; j_gene: TRBJ2-1; abundance: NA; d_gene: TRBD1; CDR3aa: CATSGLPGGEQFF; CDR3nt: TGTGCCACCAGTGGCTTACCAGGGGGCGAGCAGTTCTTC
v_gene: TRBV14; j_gene: TRBJ1-1; abundance: NA; d_gene: NA; CDR3aa: CASSQDSGTMNTEAFF; CDR3nt: TGTGCCAGCAGCCAAGATTCAGGAACCATGAACACTGAAGCTTTCTTT
v_gene: TRBV7-6; j_gene: TRBJ1-6; abundance: NA; d_gene: NA; CDR3aa: CASSLGVTSPLHF; CDR3nt: TGTGCCAGCAGCTTGGGTGTAACCTCACCCCTCCACTTT
v_gene: TRBV7-6; j_gene: TRBJ1-5; abundance: few; d_gene: NA; CDR3aa: CASSARRDQPQHF; CDR3nt: TGTGCCAGCAGCGCCAGGCGGGATCAGCCCCAGCATTTT
v_gene: TRBV11-3; j_gene: TRBJ2-3; abundance: few; d_gene: NA; CDR3aa: CASSLGTADPSTDTQYF; CDR3nt: TGTGCCAGCAGCTTAGGGACAGCCGACCCCAGCACAGATACGCAGTATTTT